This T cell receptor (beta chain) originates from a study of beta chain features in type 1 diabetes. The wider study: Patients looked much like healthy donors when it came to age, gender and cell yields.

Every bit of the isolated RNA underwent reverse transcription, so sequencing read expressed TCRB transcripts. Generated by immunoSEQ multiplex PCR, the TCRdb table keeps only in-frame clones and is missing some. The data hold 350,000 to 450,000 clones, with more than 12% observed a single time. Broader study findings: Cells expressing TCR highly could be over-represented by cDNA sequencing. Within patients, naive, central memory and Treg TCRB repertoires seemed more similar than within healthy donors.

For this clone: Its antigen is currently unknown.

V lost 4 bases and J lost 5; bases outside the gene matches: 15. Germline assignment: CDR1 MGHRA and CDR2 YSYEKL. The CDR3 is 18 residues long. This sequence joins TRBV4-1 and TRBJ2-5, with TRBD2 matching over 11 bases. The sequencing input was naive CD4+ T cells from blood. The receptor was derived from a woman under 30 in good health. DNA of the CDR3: TGCGCCAGCAGCCCCGGACTAGCGGGCATCCTAGGAAGGGAGACCCAGTACTTC. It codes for CASSPGLAGILGRETQYF.